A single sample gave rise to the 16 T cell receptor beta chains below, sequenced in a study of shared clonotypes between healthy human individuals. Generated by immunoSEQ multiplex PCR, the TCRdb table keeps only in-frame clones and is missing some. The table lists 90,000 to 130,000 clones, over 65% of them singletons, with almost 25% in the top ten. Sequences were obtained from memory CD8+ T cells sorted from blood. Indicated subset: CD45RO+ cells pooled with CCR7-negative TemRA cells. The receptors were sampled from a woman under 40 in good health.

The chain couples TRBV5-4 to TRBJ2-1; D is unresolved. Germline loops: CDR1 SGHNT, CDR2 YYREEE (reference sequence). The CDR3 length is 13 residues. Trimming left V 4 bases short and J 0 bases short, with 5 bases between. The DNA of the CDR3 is TGTGCCAGCAGCCGGAGCTCCTACAATGAGCAGTTCTTC. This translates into CASSRSSYNEQFF.

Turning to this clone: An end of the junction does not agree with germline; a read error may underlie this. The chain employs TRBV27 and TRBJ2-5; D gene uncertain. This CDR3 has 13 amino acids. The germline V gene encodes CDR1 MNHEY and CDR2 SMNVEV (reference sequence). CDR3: CASSSPPQGTQYF. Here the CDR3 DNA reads TGTGCCAGCAGTTCACCCCCCCAAGGGACCCAGTACTTC.

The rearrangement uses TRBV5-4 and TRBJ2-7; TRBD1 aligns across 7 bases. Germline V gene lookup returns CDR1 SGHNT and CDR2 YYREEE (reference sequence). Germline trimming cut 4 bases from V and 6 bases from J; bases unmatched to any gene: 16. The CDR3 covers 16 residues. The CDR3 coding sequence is TGTGCCAGCAGCCAGAGGTACCAATTAGGGGGCCGCGAGCAGTACTTC. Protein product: CASSQRYQLGGREQYF.

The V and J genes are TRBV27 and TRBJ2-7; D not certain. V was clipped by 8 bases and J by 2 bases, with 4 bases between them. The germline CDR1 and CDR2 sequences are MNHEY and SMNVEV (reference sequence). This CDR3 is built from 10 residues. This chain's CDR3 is CASGAYEQYF. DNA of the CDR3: TGTGCCAGCGGGGCCTACGAGCAGTACTTC.

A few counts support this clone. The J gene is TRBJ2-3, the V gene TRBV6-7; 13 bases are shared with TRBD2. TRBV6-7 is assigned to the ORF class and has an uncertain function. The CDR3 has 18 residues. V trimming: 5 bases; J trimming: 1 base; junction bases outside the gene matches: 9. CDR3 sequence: CASSQLLAGGPCTDTQYF. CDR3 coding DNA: TGTGCCAGCAGTCAGTTACTAGCGGGAGGGCCCTGCACAGATACGCAGTATTTT.

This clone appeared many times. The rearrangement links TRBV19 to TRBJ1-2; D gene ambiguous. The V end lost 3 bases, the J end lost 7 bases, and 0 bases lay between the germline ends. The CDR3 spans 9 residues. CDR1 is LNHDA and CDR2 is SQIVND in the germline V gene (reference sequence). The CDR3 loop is CASSIGYTF. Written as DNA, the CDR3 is TGTGCCAGTAGTATTGGCTACACCTTC.

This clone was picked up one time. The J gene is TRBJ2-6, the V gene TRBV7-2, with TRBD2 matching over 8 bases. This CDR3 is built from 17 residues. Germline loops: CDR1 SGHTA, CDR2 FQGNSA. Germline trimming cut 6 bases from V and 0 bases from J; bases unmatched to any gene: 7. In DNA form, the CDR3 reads TGTGCCAGCAGATTCGGGGGGGCCTTCTCTGGGGCCAACGTCCTGACTTTC. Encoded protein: CASRFGGAFSGANVLTF.

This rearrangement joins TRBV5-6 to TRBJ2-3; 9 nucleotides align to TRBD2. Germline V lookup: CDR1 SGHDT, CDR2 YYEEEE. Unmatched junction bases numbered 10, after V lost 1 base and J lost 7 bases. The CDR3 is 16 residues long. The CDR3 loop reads CASSLWASGIHNTQYF. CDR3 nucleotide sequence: TGTGCCAGCAGCTTGTGGGCTAGCGGGATACACAATACGCAGTATTTT. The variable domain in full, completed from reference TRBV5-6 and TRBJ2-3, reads DAGVTQSPTHLIKTRGQQVTLRCSPKSGHDTVSWYQQALGQGPQFIFQYYEEEERQRGNFPDRFSGHQFPNYSSELNVNALLLGDSALYLCASSLWASGIHNTQYFGPGTRLTVL.

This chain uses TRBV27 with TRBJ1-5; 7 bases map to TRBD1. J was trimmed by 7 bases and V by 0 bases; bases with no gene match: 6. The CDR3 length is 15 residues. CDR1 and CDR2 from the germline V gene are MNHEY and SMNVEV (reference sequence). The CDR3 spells CASSLSGGAGQPQHF. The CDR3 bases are TGTGCCAGCAGTTTATCAGGGGGCGCAGGACAGCCCCAGCATTTT.

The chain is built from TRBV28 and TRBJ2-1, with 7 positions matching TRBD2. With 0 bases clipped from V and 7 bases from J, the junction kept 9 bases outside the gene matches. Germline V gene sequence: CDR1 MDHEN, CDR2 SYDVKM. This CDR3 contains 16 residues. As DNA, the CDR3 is TGTGCCAGCAGTTTATGGTGGGACTACTTCGGTAATGAGCAGTTCTTC. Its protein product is CASSLWWDYFGNEQFF.

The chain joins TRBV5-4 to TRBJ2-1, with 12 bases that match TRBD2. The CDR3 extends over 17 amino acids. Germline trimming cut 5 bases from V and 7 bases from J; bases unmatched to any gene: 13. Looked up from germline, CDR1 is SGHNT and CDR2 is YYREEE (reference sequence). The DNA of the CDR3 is TGTGCCAGCAGACCGGGACTAGCGGGTAGACGGCAAAATGAGCAGTTCTTC. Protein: CASRPGLAGRRQNEQFF.

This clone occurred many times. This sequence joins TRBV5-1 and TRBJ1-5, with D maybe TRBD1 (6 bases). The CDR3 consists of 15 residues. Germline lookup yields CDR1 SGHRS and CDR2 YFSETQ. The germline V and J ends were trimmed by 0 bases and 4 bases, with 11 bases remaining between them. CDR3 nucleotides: TGCGCCAGCAGCTTGGTAGGGGGTCCTAATCAGCCCCAGCATTTT. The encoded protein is CASSLVGGPNQPQHF.

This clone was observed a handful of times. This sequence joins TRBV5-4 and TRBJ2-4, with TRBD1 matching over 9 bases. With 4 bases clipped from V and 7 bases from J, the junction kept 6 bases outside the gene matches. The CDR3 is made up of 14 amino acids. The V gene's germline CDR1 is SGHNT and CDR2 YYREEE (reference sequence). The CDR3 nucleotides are TGTGCCAGCAGCGCAGACAGGGGGAGGAACATTCAGTACTTC. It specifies CASSADRGRNIQYF.

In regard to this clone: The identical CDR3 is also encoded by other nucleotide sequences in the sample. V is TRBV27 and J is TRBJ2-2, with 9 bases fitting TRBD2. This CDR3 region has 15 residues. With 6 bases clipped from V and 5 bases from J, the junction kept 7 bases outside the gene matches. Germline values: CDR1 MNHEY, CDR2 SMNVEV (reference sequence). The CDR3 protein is CASSPRTSETGELFF. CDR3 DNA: TGTGCCAGCAGCCCCCGGACTAGCGAGACCGGGGAGCTGTTTTTT.

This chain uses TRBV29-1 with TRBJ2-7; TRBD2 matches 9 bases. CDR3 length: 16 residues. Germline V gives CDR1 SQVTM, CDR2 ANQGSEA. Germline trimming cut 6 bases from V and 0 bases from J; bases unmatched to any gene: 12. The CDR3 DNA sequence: TGCAGCGTCGAGCGAGCGGGAGGACCCGACTCCTACGAGCAGTACTTC. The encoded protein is CSVERAGGPDSYEQYF.

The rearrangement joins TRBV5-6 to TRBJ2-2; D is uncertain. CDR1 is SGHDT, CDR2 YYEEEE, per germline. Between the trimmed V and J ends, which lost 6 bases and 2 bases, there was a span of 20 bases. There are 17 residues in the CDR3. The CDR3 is CASTPRRVTPNTGELFF. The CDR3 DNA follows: TGTGCCAGCACCCCACGAAGGGTGACGCCAAACACCGGGGAGCTGTTTTTT.